This T cell receptor (beta chain) was sequenced for a study of blood T cell repertoires in COVID-19. Looked up from germline, CDR1 is KGHSH and CDR2 is LQKENI. V was trimmed by 6 bases and J by 2 bases, leaving 16 bases between them. This CDR3 has 15 residues. Sequencing was performed with immunoSEQ multiplex PCR; in TCRdb, only in-frame clones are kept and a portion is missing. The sample carries some 100,000 clones, more than 80% recorded once. The J gene is TRBJ1-1, the V gene TRBV18; TRBD1 is a possible D gene (5 bases). The sequence derives from a human donor in a cohort sampled during active COVID-19. Material for sequencing was peripheral blood. The chain's CDR3 is CASSRLVGQNTEAFF. As DNA, the CDR3 is TGTGCCAGCTCCCGACTAGTCGGACAAAACACTGAAGCTTTCTTT.